These T cell receptor beta chains were read from a single sample in a study of T cell responses to AZD1222 COVID-19 vaccine. Assay: immunoSEQ multiplex PCR; the TCRdb copy retains only in-frame clones and omits some. The sample has 150,000 to 200,000 clones; roughly 90% are singletons. The specimen was peripheral blood, collected on day 0 of AZD1222 vaccination. These receptor sequences come from an adult in good health. The CDR3 runs from the conserved cysteine through the conserved F or W. D genes are given only for firm matches. Some rows mark clone size as missing; the rest say once, few, many or name a class of expanded clone.

>TRBV18|-|-|TRBJ1-2
TGTGCCAGCTCAACACAGGGTACTGATGGCTACACCTTC
CASSTQGTDGYTF
>TRBV5-1|-|TRBD1|TRBJ1-5
TGCGCCAGCAGCCCCGGGACAGGGGGCGATCAGCCCCAGCATTTT
CASSPGTGGDQPQHF
>TRBV11-2|-|TRBD1|TRBJ2-7
TGTGCCAGCAGCTCGACAGGGGGAATTTACGAGCAGTACTTC
CASSSTGGIYEQYF
>TRBV4-3|-|TRBD2|TRBJ2-1
TGCGCCAGCAGCCAACGAGACGCGGGAGGGCGTTACAATGAGCAGTTCTTC
CASSQRDAGGRYNEQFF
>TRBV7-2|-|TRBD2|TRBJ2-7
TGTGCCAGCAGCCTGGGACTAGCGGGGGCCCTACGAGAGCAGTACTTC
CASSLGLAGALREQYF
>TRBV6-1|-|-|TRBJ1-5
TGTGCCAGCAGTGAATCGCCGGGGCCCCAGCCCCAGCATTTT
CASSESPGPQPQHF
>TRBV12-3/TRBV12-4|-|-|TRBJ1-1
TGTGCCAGCAGTGCAGGGGACGGGATTGAAGCTTTCTTT
CASSAGDGIEAFF
>TRBV2|-|-|TRBJ2-1
TGTGCCAGTTCGACTGGGTACAATGAGCAGTTCTTC
CASSTGYNEQFF
>TRBV6-5|few|-|TRBJ1-1
TGTGCCAGCAGTCTACTTCGGGGTACCGAAGCTTTCTTT
CASSLLRGTEAFF
>TRBV19|-|-|TRBJ1-1
TGTGCCAGTAGGGCAGCTATGAACACTGAAGCTTTCTTT
CASRAAMNTEAFF
>TRBV6-5|-|TRBD1|TRBJ1-1
TGTGCCAGCAGTTACGGTCGGACAGGTAGCACTGAAGCTTTCTTT
CASSYGRTGSTEAFF
>TRBV2|few|-|TRBJ1-2
TGTGCCAGCAGTGTCGGCAGGGTAGGCCCTAACTATGGCTACACCTTC
CASSVGRVGPNYGYTF
>TRBV7-6|-|TRBD1|TRBJ2-7
TGTGCCAGCAGCCCCCGGGACAGGGGCTACGAGCAGTACTTC
CASSPRDRGYEQYF
>TRBV5-1|-|-|TRBJ2-1
TGCGCCAGCAGCTTAGGAATGCAGGGACATGAGCAGTTCTTC
CASSLGMQGHEQFF
>TRBV5-1|-|-|TRBJ1-3
TGCGCCAGCAGGGCCCCTTCTGGAAACACCATATATTTT
CASRAPSGNTIYF